The source of this T cell receptor (beta chain) is a study of control samples from healthy donors and cancer patients. Measured with immunoSEQ multiplex PCR; TCRdb has only the in-frame clones, and not every one. The data hold some 74,000 clones, with 65% to 85% observed a single time. The ends were cut back, 8 bases at V and 4 bases at J, with 9 bases in the middle. The CDR3 is made up of 12 amino acids. CDR1 SNHLY and CDR2 FYNNEI come from the germline V gene. The chain combines TRBV2 with TRBJ1-3; D may be TRBD1 (5 bases). Source material: blood. This TCR derives from a man in his sixties in good health. The chain's CDR3 is CASGQSGNTIYF. CDR3 nucleotide sequence: TGTGCCAGCGGACAATCGGGAAACACCATATATTTT.